Listed below are T cell receptor beta chains from one sample, sequenced in a study of technical replicates of blood from a handful of donors. Repertoires were generated with immunoSEQ multiplex PCR, while TCRdb's copy carries only in-frame clones and drops some. The repertoire consists of about 71,000 clones, with roughly 92% occurring once and the leading ten covering 0.4% to 0.5%. The sequenced sample was T cells isolated from PBMCs. These receptors came from a human donor in good health. CDR3s include the opening cysteine and the closing phenylalanine or tryptophan. The D gene is left open where the match is weak. For some rows the clone size is stated as once, few or many, or as a class when expanded; others skip it.

d_gene: TRBD2
j_gene: TRBJ2-1
abundance: .
v_gene: TRBV9
CDR3nt: TGTGCCAGCAGCGCCCGACTAGCGGGAGGGTTGTCCTACAATGAGCAGTTCTTC
CDR3aa: CASSARLAGGLSYNEQFF

d_gene: .
j_gene: TRBJ2-7
abundance: .
v_gene: TRBV13
CDR3nt: TGTGCCAGCAGCATAGGACCTAGCGAGCAGTACTTC
CDR3aa: CASSIGPSEQYF

d_gene: TRBD2
j_gene: TRBJ2-1
abundance: .
v_gene: TRBV5-1
CDR3nt: TGCGCCAGCAGCCAAAGGAGCGGGGTTACCTACAATGAGCAGTTCTTC
CDR3aa: CASSQRSGVTYNEQFF

d_gene: .
j_gene: TRBJ1-1
abundance: .
v_gene: TRBV4-1
CDR3nt: TGCGCCAGCAGCCAAGGAGAAACTGAAGCTTTCTTT
CDR3aa: CASSQGETEAFF

d_gene: .
j_gene: TRBJ2-2
abundance: few
v_gene: TRBV7-2
CDR3nt: TGTGCCAGCAGTCTCGGGTTGAGCACCGGGGAGCTGTTTTTT
CDR3aa: CASSLGLSTGELFF

d_gene: TRBD1
j_gene: TRBJ1-4
abundance: .
v_gene: TRBV28
CDR3nt: TGTGCCAGCAGTTTTTCCCCGGGACAGGCTAATGAAAAACTGTTTTTT
CDR3aa: CASSFSPGQANEKLFF

d_gene: TRBD2
j_gene: TRBJ2-1
abundance: .
v_gene: TRBV5-1
CDR3nt: TGCGCCAGCAGCGACCCTAGCGGGAGTGGGAATGAGCAGTTCTTC
CDR3aa: CASSDPSGSGNEQFF

d_gene: .
j_gene: TRBJ2-1
abundance: .
v_gene: TRBV6-1
CDR3nt: TGTGCCATCCGTAGAGTCTACAATGAGCAGTTCTTC
CDR3aa: CAIRRVYNEQFF

d_gene: TRBD2
j_gene: TRBJ2-3
abundance: .
v_gene: TRBV10-3
CDR3nt: TGTGCCATCAGTGAGTCGGGGGTAGCGGGAACCACAGATACGCAGTATTTT
CDR3aa: CAISESGVAGTTDTQYF

d_gene: TRBD2
j_gene: TRBJ2-2
abundance: .
v_gene: TRBV7-8
CDR3nt: TGTGCCAGCAGCGCGGGACTAGCGGGAGTGTACACCGGGGAGCTGTTTTTT
CDR3aa: CASSAGLAGVYTGELFF

d_gene: .
j_gene: TRBJ2-3
abundance: .
v_gene: TRBV9
CDR3nt: TGTGCCAGCAGCGTAGCGGGAGCCACAGATACGCAGTATTTT
CDR3aa: CASSVAGATDTQYF

d_gene: .
j_gene: TRBJ2-7
abundance: .
v_gene: TRBV6-5
CDR3nt: TGTGCCAGCAGTTACGGCGGACAAAATTACGAGCAGTACTTC
CDR3aa: CASSYGGQNYEQYF

d_gene: TRBD1
j_gene: TRBJ1-2
abundance: .
v_gene: TRBV28
CDR3nt: TGTGCCAGCAGTTTAGGGACAGGGGACTATGGCTACACCTTC
CDR3aa: CASSLGTGDYGYTF

d_gene: .
j_gene: TRBJ1-1
abundance: .
v_gene: TRBV5-8
CDR3nt: TGTGCCAGCAGCCGGCGGACAGCCAACACTGAAGCTTTCTTT
CDR3aa: CASSRRTANTEAFF

d_gene: TRBD1
j_gene: TRBJ1-2
abundance: .
v_gene: TRBV10-3
CDR3nt: TGTGCCATCAGCTGGACAGGGTCGGGGGGCTACACCTTC
CDR3aa: CAISWTGSGGYTF

d_gene: .
j_gene: TRBJ2-7
abundance: .
v_gene: TRBV6-5
CDR3nt: TGTGCCAGCAGTTTTCAGGTTTCAGGGTCTGCCTACGAGCAGTACTTC
CDR3aa: CASSFQVSGSAYEQYF

d_gene: .
j_gene: TRBJ2-7
abundance: .
v_gene: TRBV9
CDR3nt: TGTGCCAGCAGCGTAGCGGATGCGGGCTCCTACGAGCAGTACTTC
CDR3aa: CASSVADAGSYEQYF

d_gene: .
j_gene: TRBJ1-1
abundance: .
v_gene: TRBV27
CDR3nt: TGTGCCAGCAGTTTATCGAGTAAAACTGAAGCTTTCTTT
CDR3aa: CASSLSSKTEAFF

d_gene: TRBD2
j_gene: TRBJ2-1
abundance: .
v_gene: TRBV7-8
CDR3nt: TGTGCCAGCAGCTCAGCGGGGCTAGCGGGGGGGAATGAGCAGTTCTTC
CDR3aa: CASSSAGLAGGNEQFF

d_gene: .
j_gene: TRBJ1-5
abundance: .
v_gene: TRBV6-1
CDR3nt: TGTGCCAGCAGTGATTCGGGGAACCAGCCCCAGCATTTT
CDR3aa: CASSDSGNQPQHF

d_gene: .
j_gene: TRBJ1-1
abundance: few
v_gene: TRBV10-2
CDR3nt: TGCGCCAGCAGTGAGTTACGGGAGGGTGAAGCTTTCTTT
CDR3aa: CASSELREGEAFF

d_gene: .
j_gene: TRBJ2-5
abundance: .
v_gene: TRBV28
CDR3nt: TGTGCCAGCAGTTTTAGGCGGATTCAAGAGACCCAGTACTTC
CDR3aa: CASSFRRIQETQYF

d_gene: TRBD2
j_gene: TRBJ2-7
abundance: few
v_gene: TRBV7-9
CDR3nt: TGTGCCAGCAGCTTAGCGGGCGGGAGAGCCTACGAGCAGTACTTC
CDR3aa: CASSLAGGRAYEQYF

d_gene: TRBD1
j_gene: TRBJ1-2
abundance: .
v_gene: TRBV9
CDR3nt: TGTGCCAGCAGCGGGGGACAGGGGGCCGTCTATGGCTACACCTTC
CDR3aa: CASSGGQGAVYGYTF

d_gene: TRBD1
j_gene: TRBJ1-3
abundance: .
v_gene: TRBV6-6
CDR3nt: TGTGCCAGCAGTTACTCGACAGGGGCCAGGGTGCACACCATATATTTT
CDR3aa: CASSYSTGARVHTIYF

d_gene: TRBD1
j_gene: TRBJ1-1
abundance: .
v_gene: TRBV7-9
CDR3nt: TGTGCCAGCAGCTTCGGACAGGACGACACTGAAGCTTTCTTT
CDR3aa: CASSFGQDDTEAFF

d_gene: .
j_gene: TRBJ1-1
abundance: .
v_gene: TRBV9
CDR3nt: TGTGCCAGCAGCGTAGGTCTAGCGACTACCACTGAAGCTTTCTTT
CDR3aa: CASSVGLATTTEAFF